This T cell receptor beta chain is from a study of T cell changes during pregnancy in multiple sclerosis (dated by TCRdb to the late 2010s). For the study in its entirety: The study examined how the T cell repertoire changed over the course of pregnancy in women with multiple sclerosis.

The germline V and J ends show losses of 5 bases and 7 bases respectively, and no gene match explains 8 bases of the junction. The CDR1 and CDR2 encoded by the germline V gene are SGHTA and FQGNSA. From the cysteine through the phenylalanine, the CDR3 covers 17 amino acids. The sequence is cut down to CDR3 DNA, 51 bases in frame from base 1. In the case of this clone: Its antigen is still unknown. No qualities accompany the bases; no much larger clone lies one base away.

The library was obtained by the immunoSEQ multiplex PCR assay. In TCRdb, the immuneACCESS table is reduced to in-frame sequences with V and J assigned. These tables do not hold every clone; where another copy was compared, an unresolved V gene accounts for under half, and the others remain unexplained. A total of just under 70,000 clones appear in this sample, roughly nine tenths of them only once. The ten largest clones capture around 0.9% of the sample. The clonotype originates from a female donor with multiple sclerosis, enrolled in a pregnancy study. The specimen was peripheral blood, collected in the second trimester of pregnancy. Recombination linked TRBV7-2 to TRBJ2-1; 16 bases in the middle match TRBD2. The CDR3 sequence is CASSLGTSGGALNEQFF. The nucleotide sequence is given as TGTGCCAGCAGCCTCGGGACTAGCGGGGGGGCTTTGAATGAGCAGTTCTTC.